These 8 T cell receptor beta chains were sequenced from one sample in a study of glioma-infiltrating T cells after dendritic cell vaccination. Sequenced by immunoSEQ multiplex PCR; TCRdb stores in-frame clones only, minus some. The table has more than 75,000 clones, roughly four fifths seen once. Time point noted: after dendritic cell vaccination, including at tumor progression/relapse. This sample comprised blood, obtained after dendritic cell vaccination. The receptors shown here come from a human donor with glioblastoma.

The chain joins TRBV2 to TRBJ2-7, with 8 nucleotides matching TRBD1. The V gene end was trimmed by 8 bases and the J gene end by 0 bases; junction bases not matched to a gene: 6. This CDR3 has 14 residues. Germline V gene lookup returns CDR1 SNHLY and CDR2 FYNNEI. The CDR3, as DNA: TGTGCCAGCGGCCGGGACAGGCTCTCCTACGAGCAGTACTTC. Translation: CASGRDRLSYEQYF.

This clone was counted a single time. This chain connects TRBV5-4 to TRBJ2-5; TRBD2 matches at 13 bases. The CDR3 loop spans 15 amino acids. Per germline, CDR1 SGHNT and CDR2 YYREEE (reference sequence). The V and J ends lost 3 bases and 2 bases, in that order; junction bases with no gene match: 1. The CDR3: CASSWGLAGQETQYF. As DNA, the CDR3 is TGTGCCAGCAGCTGGGGACTAGCGGGGCAAGAGACCCAGTACTTC.

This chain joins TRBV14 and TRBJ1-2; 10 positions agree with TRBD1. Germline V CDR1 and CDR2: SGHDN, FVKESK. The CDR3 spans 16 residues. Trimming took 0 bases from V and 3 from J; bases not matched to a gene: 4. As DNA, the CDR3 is TGTGCCAGCAGCCAAGACCGGGACAGGGGTTACTATGGCTACACCTTC. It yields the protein CASSQDRDRGYYGYTF.

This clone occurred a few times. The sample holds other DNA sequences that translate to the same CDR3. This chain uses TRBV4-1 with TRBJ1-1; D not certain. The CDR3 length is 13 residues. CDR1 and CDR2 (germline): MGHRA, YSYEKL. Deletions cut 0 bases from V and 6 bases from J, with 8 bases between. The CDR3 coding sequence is TGCGCCAGCAGCCAAGATCGGAGGTCTGAAGCTTTCTTT. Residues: CASSQDRRSEAFF.

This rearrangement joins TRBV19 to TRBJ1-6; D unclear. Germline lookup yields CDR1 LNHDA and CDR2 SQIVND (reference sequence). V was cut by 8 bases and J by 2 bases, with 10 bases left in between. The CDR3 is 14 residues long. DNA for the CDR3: TGTGCCAGTTGCGATATGGCCTATAATTCACCCCTCCACTTT. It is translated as CASCDMAYNSPLHF.

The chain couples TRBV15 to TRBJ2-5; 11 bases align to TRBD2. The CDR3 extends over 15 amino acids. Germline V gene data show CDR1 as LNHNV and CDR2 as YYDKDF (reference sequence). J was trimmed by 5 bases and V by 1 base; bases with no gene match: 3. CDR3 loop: CATSRVAGGPETQYF. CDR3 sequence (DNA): TGTGCCACCAGCAGAGTAGCGGGGGGGCCGGAGACCCAGTACTTC. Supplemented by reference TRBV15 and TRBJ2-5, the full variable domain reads DAMVIQNPRYQVTQFGKPVTLSCSQTLNHNVMYWYQQKSSQAPKLLFHYYDKDFNNEADTPDNFQSRRPNTSFCFLDIRSPGLGDTAMYLCATSRVAGGPETQYFGPGTRLLVL.

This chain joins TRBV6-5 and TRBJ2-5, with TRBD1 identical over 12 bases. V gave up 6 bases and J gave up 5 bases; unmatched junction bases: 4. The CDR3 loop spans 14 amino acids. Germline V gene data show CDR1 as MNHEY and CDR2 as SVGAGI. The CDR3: CASSRGQGAETQYF. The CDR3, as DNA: TGTGCCAGCAGCCGGGGACAGGGGGCGGAGACCCAGTACTTC.

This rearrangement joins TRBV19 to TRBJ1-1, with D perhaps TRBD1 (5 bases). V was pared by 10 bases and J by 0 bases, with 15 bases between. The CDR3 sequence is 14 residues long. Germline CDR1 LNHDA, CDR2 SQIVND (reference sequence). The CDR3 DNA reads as TGTGCCACTTCGGGGACTTTAATGAACACTGAAGCTTTCTTT. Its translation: CATSGTLMNTEAFF.